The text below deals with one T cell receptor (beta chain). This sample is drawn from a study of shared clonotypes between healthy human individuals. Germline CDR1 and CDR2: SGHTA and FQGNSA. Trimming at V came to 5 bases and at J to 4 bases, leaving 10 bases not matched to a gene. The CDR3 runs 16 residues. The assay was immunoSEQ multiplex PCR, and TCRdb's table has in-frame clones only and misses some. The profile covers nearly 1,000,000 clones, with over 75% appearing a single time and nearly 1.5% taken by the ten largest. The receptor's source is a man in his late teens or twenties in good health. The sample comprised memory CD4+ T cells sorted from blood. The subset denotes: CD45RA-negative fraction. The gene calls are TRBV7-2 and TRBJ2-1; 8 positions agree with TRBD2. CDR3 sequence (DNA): TGTGCCAGCAGCCCCCGAGTGATAGCGGGGTACAATGAGCAGTTCTTC. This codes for CASSPRVIAGYNEQFF.